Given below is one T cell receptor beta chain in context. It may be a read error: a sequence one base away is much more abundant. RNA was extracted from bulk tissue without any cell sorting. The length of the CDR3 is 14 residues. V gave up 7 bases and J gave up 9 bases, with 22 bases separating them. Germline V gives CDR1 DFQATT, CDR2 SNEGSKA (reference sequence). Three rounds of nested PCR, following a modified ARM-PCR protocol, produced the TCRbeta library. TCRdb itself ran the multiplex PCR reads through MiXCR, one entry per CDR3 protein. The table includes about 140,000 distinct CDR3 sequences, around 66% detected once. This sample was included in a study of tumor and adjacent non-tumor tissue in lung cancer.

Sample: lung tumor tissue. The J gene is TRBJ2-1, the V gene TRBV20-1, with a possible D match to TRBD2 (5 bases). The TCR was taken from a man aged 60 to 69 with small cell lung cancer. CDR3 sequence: CSVKQASGSSEQFF. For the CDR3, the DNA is TGCAGTGTTAAACAAGCGTCGGGGAGCAGTGAGCAGTTCTTC.